A selection of T cell receptor beta chains follows, all from one sample in a study of blood T cell repertoires in COVID-19. Using immunoSEQ multiplex PCR, the repertoire was profiled, and TCRdb retains in-frame clones only, with some absent. This sample has hundreds of thousands of clones; over 75% occur once, and the top ten carry 1.9%. Sequencing was done on a sample of PBMCs or T cells enriched from blood (not recorded which). Receptors originate from a man aged 40-49 years in a cohort exposed to, infected with or recovered from COVID-19 (not recorded which). The CDR3 runs from the conserved cysteine through the conserved F or W. Fields, in order: D gene, V gene, J gene, clone size, CDR3 protein, CDR3 DNA. A D gene is named only where the DNA matches it firmly. Not every row has a clone size; where given, it reads once, few, many or a size class.

TRBD1	TRBV6-5	TRBJ1-5	-	CASTTTGSNQPQHF	TGTGCCAGCACCACGACAGGGAGCAATCAGCCCCAGCATTTT
TRBD2	TRBV5-4	TRBJ2-5	-	CASSLILAGGGETQYF	TGTGCCAGCAGCTTGATCCTAGCGGGAGGGGGAGAGACCCAGTACTTC
TRBD2	TRBV5-1	TRBJ2-3	-	CASSLTAGGGNTQYF	TGCGCCAGCAGCTTAACCGCGGGAGGAGGGAATACGCAGTATTTT
-	TRBV27	TRBJ1-6	-	CASNPHSSYNSPLHF	TGTGCCAGCAACCCCCACAGCTCCTATAATTCACCCCTCCACTTT
-	TRBV7-9	TRBJ2-3	few	CASSLLEGRDTQYF	TGTGCCAGCAGCTTATTGGAGGGCCGGGATACGCAGTATTTT
-	TRBV27	TRBJ2-3	few	CASSPLRDWSTDTQYF	TGTGCCAGCAGTCCCCTCCGGGACTGGAGCACAGATACGCAGTATTTT
-	TRBV19	TRBJ1-5	-	CASSPTLKPNQPQHF	TGTGCCAGTAGTCCCACTCTAAAGCCCAATCAGCCCCAGCATTTT
-	TRBV20-1	TRBJ2-7	-	CSASNSYEQYF	TGCAGTGCTAGTAATAGCTACGAGCAGTACTTC
-	TRBV3-1/TRBV3-2	TRBJ1-4	-	CASSRSIQATNEKLFF	TGTGCCAGCAGCCGAAGTATACAGGCCACAAATGAAAAACTGTTTTTT
-	TRBV5-1	TRBJ1-3	-	CASSEQGISGNTIYF	TGCGCCAGCAGTGAACAGGGTATCTCTGGAAACACCATATATTTT
TRBD1	TRBV11-2	TRBJ2-6	-	CASSSGQASPGANVLTF	TGTGCCAGCAGCTCGGGACAGGCGTCGCCTGGGGCCAACGTCCTGACTTTC
TRBD1	TRBV28	TRBJ1-2	-	CASSLISGGLYGYTF	TGTGCCAGCAGTTTAATTTCAGGGGGCCTCTATGGCTACACCTTC
-	TRBV19	TRBJ1-3	-	CASSIVARDPWNTIYF	TGTGCCAGTAGTATAGTCGCGCGTGATCCCTGGAACACCATATATTTT
-	TRBV18	TRBJ2-7	-	CASSLDRGPSYEQYF	TGTGCCAGCTCCCTTGACAGAGGACCCTCCTACGAGCAGTACTTC
TRBD1	TRBV24-1	TRBJ2-1	-	CATSLGTGDISYNEQFF	TGTGCCACCAGCCTCGGGACAGGGGATATTTCCTACAATGAGCAGTTCTTC
TRBD2	TRBV10-3	TRBJ2-2	-	CAISGTSGSNTGELFF	TGTGCCATCAGTGGGACTAGCGGGAGTAACACCGGGGAGCTGTTTTTT
TRBD1	TRBV6-5	TRBJ1-2	-	CASSTRTGGGGYTF	TGTGCCAGCAGTACCCGGACAGGGGGCGGTGGCTACACCTTC
TRBD2	TRBV10-1	TRBJ2-1	-	CASSESAGGPYNEQFF	TGCGCCAGCAGTGAGTCGGCGGGAGGGCCCTACAATGAGCAGTTCTTC
TRBD1	TRBV7-9	TRBJ1-2	-	CASSLTGTGEFTLGYTF	TGTGCCAGCAGCTTGACCGGGACAGGGGAGTTTACATTGGGCTACACCTTC
TRBD1	TRBV5-4	TRBJ1-6	-	CASSSGTAPLHF	TGTGCCAGCAGCTCCGGGACAGCACCCCTCCACTTT
-	TRBV18	TRBJ2-7	-	CASSPASGYEQYF	TGTGCCAGCTCACCAGCTTCCGGGTACGAGCAGTACTTC
TRBD1	TRBV27	TRBJ1-4	-	CASSRTGGGTTNEKLFF	TGTGCCAGCAGTCGGACAGGGGGAGGTACAACTAATGAAAAACTGTTTTTT
TRBD1	TRBV3-1/TRBV3-2	TRBJ2-5	-	CASSQSLWGQLETQYF	TGTGCCAGCAGCCAAAGTTTGTGGGGACAGTTAGAGACCCAGTACTTC
-	TRBV18	TRBJ1-5	-	CASSLSQGKFQPQHF	TGTGCCAGCTCGCTGTCCCAGGGGAAATTTCAGCCCCAGCATTTT
-	TRBV20-1	TRBJ2-1	many	CSARENIEQFF	TGCAGTGCTAGAGAGAACATTGAGCAGTTCTTC
-	TRBV19	TRBJ1-5	-	CASKVGTMGSNQPQHF	TGTGCCAGTAAGGTCGGGACAATGGGTAGCAATCAGCCCCAGCATTTT
TRBD1	TRBV7-2	TRBJ2-1	-	CASSLRTGASSYNEQFF	TGTGCCAGCAGCCTCCGGACAGGGGCGAGCTCCTACAATGAGCAGTTCTTC
TRBD1	TRBV5-1	TRBJ1-2	-	CASSPWTGANYGYTF	TGCGCCAGCAGCCCCTGGACAGGAGCTAACTATGGCTACACCTTC
-	TRBV10-3	TRBJ2-7	-	CAISEKSGQMGEQYF	TGTGCCATCAGTGAGAAGAGTGGACAGATGGGCGAGCAGTACTTC
-	TRBV6-5	TRBJ2-3	-	CASTPRDTQYF	TGTGCCAGCACACCTAGGGATACGCAGTATTTT
-	TRBV9	TRBJ2-7	-	CASSVSASLSYEQYF	TGTGCCAGCAGCGTCTCGGCTAGTCTATCCTACGAGCAGTACTTC
-	TRBV5-1	TRBJ1-4	-	CASSLLGGGEKLFF	TGCGCCAGCAGCCTTCTGGGGGGAGGTGAAAAACTGTTTTTT
TRBD1	TRBV28	TRBJ1-2	-	CASSLGDRGRYGYTF	TGTGCCAGCAGTTTAGGGGACAGGGGGAGGTATGGCTACACCTTC
TRBD2	TRBV7-2	TRBJ2-3	few	CASSPGTSGRGGTDTQYF	TGTGCCAGCAGCCCAGGGACTAGCGGGAGGGGCGGCACAGATACGCAGTATTTT
TRBD2	TRBV7-6	TRBJ2-3	-	CASNTGGGLGTDTQYF	TGTGCCAGCAACACCGGGGGGGGTTTGGGCACAGATACGCAGTATTTT
TRBD2	TRBV11-2	TRBJ2-1	-	CASSSPLREDYNEQFF	TGTGCCAGCAGCTCCCCGCTGCGGGAGGACTACAATGAGCAGTTCTTC
-	TRBV29-1	TRBJ2-1	once	CSARQGGYNEQFF	TGCAGCGCCAGACAGGGAGGCTACAATGAGCAGTTCTTC
TRBD1	TRBV2	TRBJ1-2	-	CASSAQGQGALGYTF	TGTGCCAGCAGTGCCCAGGGACAGGGGGCGCTGGGCTACACCTTC
TRBD1	TRBV7-2	TRBJ1-2	-	CASSRDRDNGYTF	TGTGCCAGCAGCCGGGACAGGGATAATGGCTACACCTTC
TRBD1	TRBV10-2	TRBJ1-1	-	CASSETGGTEAFF	TGCGCCAGCAGTGAGACAGGGGGCACTGAAGCTTTCTTT
TRBD1	TRBV5-1	TRBJ2-5	-	CASSLGQGVRETQYF	TGCGCCAGCAGCTTAGGACAGGGGGTGAGGGAGACCCAGTACTTC
TRBD1	TRBV3-1/TRBV3-2	TRBJ1-6	few	CASSQGLGQGASPLHF	TGTGCCAGCAGCCAAGGTCTGGGACAGGGGGCTTCACCCCTCCACTTT
-	TRBV19	TRBJ2-3	-	CASSIAPFGNTQYF	TGTGCCAGTAGTATAGCCCCTTTCGGGAATACGCAGTATTTT
-	TRBV12-3/TRBV12-4	TRBJ2-7	-	CASSHGVVREQYF	TGTGCCAGCAGCCACGGGGTAGTCCGCGAGCAGTACTTC